This T cell receptor (beta chain) is drawn from a study of blood T cells in healthy people across ages. Study outcomes and limitations: Nothing was known about donor CMV status, and this possibly confounded expanded clonotype changes.

Primed by a sample-barcoded 5' primer and a J-beta primer mix, a second PCR proceeded for roughly 6 to 12 cycles. Each CDR3 protein gets one entry after TCRdb re-called the 5' RACE reads with MiXCR. The table has about 1.1 million distinct CDR3 sequences, 35% to 40% seen once. Every sample yielded at least 7 million isolated PBMCs. The authors extracted at least 6 micrograms of total RNA per sample. Many counts were recorded for this clonotype. Its antigen is unidentified. Sample: blood. The TCR originated in a man younger than 35 in good health.

CDR3 sequence (DNA): TGTGCCAGCAGCTTCGGGAGGGATTCCTACAATGAGCAGTTCTTC. The encoded protein is CASSFGRDSYNEQFF. The genes are TRBV7-2 and TRBJ2-1, with TRBD2 identical over 8 bases. CDR3 size: 15 residues. V trimming: 3 bases; J trimming: 1 base; junction bases outside the gene matches: 2. Germline V gene sequence: CDR1 SGHTA, CDR2 FQGNSA.